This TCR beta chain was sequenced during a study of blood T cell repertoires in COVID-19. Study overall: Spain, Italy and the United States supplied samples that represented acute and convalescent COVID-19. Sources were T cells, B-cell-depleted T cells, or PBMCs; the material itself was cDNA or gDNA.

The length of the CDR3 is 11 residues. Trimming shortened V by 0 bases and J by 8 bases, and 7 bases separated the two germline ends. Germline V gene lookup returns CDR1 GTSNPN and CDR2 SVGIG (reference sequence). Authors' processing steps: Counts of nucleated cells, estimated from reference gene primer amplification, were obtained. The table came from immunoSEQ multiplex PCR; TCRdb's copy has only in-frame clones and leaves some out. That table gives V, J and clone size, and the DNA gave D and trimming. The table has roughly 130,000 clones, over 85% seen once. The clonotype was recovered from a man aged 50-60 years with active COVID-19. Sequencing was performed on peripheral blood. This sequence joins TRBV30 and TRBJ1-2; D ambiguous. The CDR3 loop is CAWSVRGGYTF. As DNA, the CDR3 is TGTGCCTGGAGTGTACGCGGGGGCTACACCTTC.